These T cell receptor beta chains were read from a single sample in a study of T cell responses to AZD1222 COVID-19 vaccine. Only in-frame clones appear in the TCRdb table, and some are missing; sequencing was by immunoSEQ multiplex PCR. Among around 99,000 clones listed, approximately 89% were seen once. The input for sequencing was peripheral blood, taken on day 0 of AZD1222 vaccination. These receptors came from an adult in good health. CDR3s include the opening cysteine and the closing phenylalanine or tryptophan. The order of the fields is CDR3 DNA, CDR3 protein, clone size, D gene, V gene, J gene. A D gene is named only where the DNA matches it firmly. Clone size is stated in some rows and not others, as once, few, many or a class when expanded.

TGCAGCGTTGCTCCCACAGGGGGAAACACTGAAGCTTTCTTT	CSVAPTGGNTEAFF	NA	TRBD1	TRBV29-1	TRBJ1-1
TGCGCCAGCAGCGAGGACACAAGCTCCTACAATGAGCAGTTCTTC	CASSEDTSSYNEQFF	NA	NA	TRBV5-1	TRBJ2-1
TGCGCCAGCAGCCAAGGGACAGGGTTCGCCTACGAGCAGTACTTC	CASSQGTGFAYEQYF	NA	TRBD1	TRBV4-3	TRBJ2-7
TGTGCCAGCAGTGTTTTTTATAGCAATCAGCCCCAGCATTTT	CASSVFYSNQPQHF	NA	NA	TRBV2	TRBJ1-5
TGTGCCAGCAGCCCCGGGACAGGGGGCAATCAGCCCCAGCATTTT	CASSPGTGGNQPQHF	NA	TRBD1	TRBV5-5	TRBJ1-5
TGTGCCACCAGTGAGGGTAGACAGGGGGTGGACAATCAGCCCCAGCATTTT	CATSEGRQGVDNQPQHF	NA	TRBD1	TRBV24-1	TRBJ1-5
TGTGCCAGCAGTTTAGGGGAACAGGCCTATAGCAATCAGCCCCAGCATTTT	CASSLGEQAYSNQPQHF	NA	NA	TRBV28	TRBJ1-5
TGCGCCAGCAGCCATGGGACAGCTCATGGCTACACCTTC	CASSHGTAHGYTF	NA	TRBD1	TRBV4-3	TRBJ1-2
TGCGCCAGCAGCTGGGGGGACAGGTGGCACACTAATGAAAAACTGTTTTTT	CASSWGDRWHTNEKLFF	NA	TRBD1	TRBV5-1	TRBJ1-4
TGTGCCAGCAGCTTAAAGGTGGCAGGGGATGAGCAGTACTTC	CASSLKVAGDEQYF	NA	NA	TRBV7-2	TRBJ2-7
TGCGCCAGCAGCCAAGAACAGAATCAGCCCCAGCATTTT	CASSQEQNQPQHF	once	NA	TRBV4-3	TRBJ1-5
TGTGCCAGCAGTTTAATCGGGACTAGCACCACCGGGGAGCTGTTTTTT	CASSLIGTSTTGELFF	NA	TRBD2	TRBV6-2/TRBV6-3	TRBJ2-2
TGTGCCAGCAGCTTAGGCGGGGTTGGCTACACCTTC	CASSLGGVGYTF	NA	NA	TRBV7-9	TRBJ1-2
TGCAGCGTGGAAGGGACCACCTACGAGCAGTACTTC	CSVEGTTYEQYF	NA	NA	TRBV29-1	TRBJ2-7
TGTGCCAGCAGCTTAGGAAGTTTCAGGGGGGTTGAAAAACTGTTTTTT	CASSLGSFRGVEKLFF	NA	TRBD1	TRBV7-2	TRBJ1-4
TGTGCCAGCAGCTCCCAAGACAGGGGGAACATTCAGTACTTC	CASSSQDRGNIQYF	NA	TRBD1	TRBV7-6	TRBJ2-4
TGTGCCACCAGCAACCGGGACAGGGGGTTAGGAAATCAGCCCCAGCATTTT	CATSNRDRGLGNQPQHF	NA	TRBD1	TRBV15	TRBJ1-5
TGTGCCAGCAGTTACCTCACCGGGGAGCTGTTTTTT	CASSYLTGELFF	once	NA	TRBV6-5	TRBJ2-2
TGTGCCAGCAGCGTTCAGAACCGCGCGAACACCGGGGAGCTGTTTTTT	CASSVQNRANTGELFF	NA	NA	TRBV9	TRBJ2-2
TGTGCCAGCAGCGGGGTTTCTCAGGGGCTAAGCGGCGAATACACAGATACGCAGTATTTT	CASSGVSQGLSGEYTDTQYF	NA	NA	TRBV9	TRBJ2-3
TGTGCCAGCAGCACCAGGAGGGGATTCTATGGCTACACCTTC	CASSTRRGFYGYTF	NA	NA	TRBV11-2	TRBJ1-2
TGTGCCAGCAGTGAAAGGAGGGGGCTTGTAAACACCATATATTTT	CASSERRGLVNTIYF	NA	TRBD1	TRBV6-1	TRBJ1-3
TGCGCCAGCAGCTCGGGGACAGGGCTCCACTCTGGGGCCAACGTCCTGACTTTC	CASSSGTGLHSGANVLTF	once	TRBD1	TRBV5-1	TRBJ2-6
TGTGCCAGCAGCCCCCTAGGCTGGGGTCTGCATGGCTACACCTTC	CASSPLGWGLHGYTF	NA	NA	TRBV7-8	TRBJ1-2